One sample yielded the 5 T cell receptor beta chains listed below, sequenced in a study of regulatory T cells in long-lasting Graves disease. The time point is: newly diagnosed GD, antithyroid drugs for less than 3 months. PBMCs were the source of the RNA used for TCR sequencing. Arm-PCR of CDR3 regions with iRepertoire HTBI primers generated TCR beta libraries. TCRdb fed the multiplex PCR reads into MiXCR, producing one record per CDR3 protein. The sample holds a few hundred thousand distinct CDR3 sequences; roughly 12% are singletons and the top ten take 18%. The sample was also reused in another study, on T cells in Graves' hyperthyroidism and ophthalmopathy.

The sequencing here drew on peripheral blood mononuclear cells (PBMCs), taken at new diagnosis, from a patient treated with antithyroid drugs. These receptors all stem from a woman in her late teens or twenties with Graves disease.

Ten or more counts support this clonotype. As DNA, the CDR3 is TGTGCCAGCAGCCAAGACAGGGAAGCTTTCTTT. This gives the protein CASSQDREAFF. The chain combines TRBV4-2 with TRBJ1-1; D is uncertain. The V and J ends lost 0 bases and 8 bases respectively, with 4 bases between them. The CDR3 consists of 11 residues. CDR1 and CDR2 from the germline V gene are LGHNA and YNFKEQ.

This clonotype was counted at least ten times. This rearrangement joins TRBV7-9 to TRBJ2-1; D is tentatively TRBD1 or TRBD2 (6 bases each). V lost 5 bases and J lost 0, with 20 bases in between. CDR1 and CDR2 (germline): SEHNR, FQNEAQ (reference sequence). The CDR3 is made up of 18 amino acids. In DNA form, the CDR3 reads TGTGCCAGCAGCCCATCCCGGGGGCTCCCGCCCTCCTACAATGAGCAGTTCTTC. Protein sequence: CASSPSRGLPPSYNEQFF. Full variable domain (rest looked up from reference TRBV7-9 and TRBJ2-1): DTGVSQNPRHKITKRGQNVTFRCDPISEHNRLYWYRQTLGQGPEFLTYFQNEAQLEKSRLLSDRFSAERPKGSFSTLEIQRTEQGDSAMYLCASSPSRGLPPSYNEQFFGPGTRLTVL.

The sample holds many counts of this clonotype. This chain joins TRBV7-8 and TRBJ1-5; unclear D gene. V gave up 5 bases and J gave up 7 bases, with 9 bases separating them. The CDR3 covers 12 residues. Germline loops: CDR1 SGHVS, CDR2 FQNEAQ. CDR3 bases: TGTGCCAGCAGCAGGCCGAGGCAGCCCCAGCATTTT. It is translated as CASSRPRQPQHF.

This clonotype was counted at least ten times. The rearrangement links TRBV7-9 to TRBJ2-3, with 11 bases that match TRBD2. Trimming cost V 2 bases and J 5 bases; bases outside gene matches: 3. The CDR3 has 15 residues. Per germline, CDR1 SEHNR and CDR2 FQNEAQ (reference sequence). The DNA for the CDR3 is TGTGCCAGCAGCTTAACTAGCGGGAGACAAGATACGCAGTATTTT. This encodes CASSLTSGRQDTQYF. Looking up the rest from reference TRBV7-9 and TRBJ2-3 gives the full variable domain: DTGVSQNPRHKITKRGQNVTFRCDPISEHNRLYWYRQTLGQGPEFLTYFQNEAQLEKSRLLSDRFSAERPKGSFSTLEIQRTEQGDSAMYLCASSLTSGRQDTQYFGPGTRLTVL.

The sample holds many counts of this clonotype. This sequence joins TRBV11-2 and TRBJ2-7; 9 bases fit TRBD2. Germline V CDR1 and CDR2: SGHAT, FQNNGV. The CDR3 runs to 14 residues. V shed 3 bases and J 2 bases; nucleotides not matched to a gene: 2. CDR3 in amino acids: CASSFGGRAYEQYF. The DNA for the CDR3 is TGTGCCAGCAGCTTTGGCGGGAGGGCCTACGAGCAGTACTTC. Combining the CDR3 with reference TRBV11-2 and TRBJ2-7 gives the whole variable domain EAGVAQSPRYKIIEKRQSVAFWCNPISGHATLYWYQQILGQGPKLLIQFQNNGVVDDSQLPKDRFSAERLKGVDSTLKIQPAKLEDSAVYLCASSFGGRAYEQYFGPGTRLTVT.